This T cell receptor beta chain was retrieved from a study of T cell responses to AZD1222 COVID-19 vaccine. Study findings and constraints: The study found Spike-specific TCR breadth and depth rose after two AZD1222 doses. The donor cohort was predominantly white British with a female majority, and clonal diversity may have been underestimated. At baseline, seropositivity was found in only six or seven AZD1222 recipients. Vaccine-related CD4 TCRs covered spike, predominating at 160-218 and 743-854.

Note on this clone: Its antigen is unknown.

This table comes from immunoSEQ multiplex PCR, and its TCRdb copy is limited to in-frame clones, with some not included. The sample lists 200,000 or so clones, just under 90% occurring once. Germline V gene sequence: CDR1 MNHEY, CDR2 SVGAGI. Deletions cut 2 bases from V and 0 bases from J, with 11 bases between. This CDR3 contains 15 residues. The starting material was peripheral blood, obtained on day 0 of AZD1222 vaccination. V and J are TRBV6-5 and TRBJ2-7, with D unresolved. The source of this sequence is an adult in good health. CDR3 DNA sequence: TGTGCCAGCAGTTACGATTCTCCGCCCTCCTACGAGCAGTACTTC. Translated, it gives CASSYDSPPSYEQYF.